Below, 7 T cell receptor beta chains from the same sample are listed, as sequenced in a study of cytomegalovirus exposure and HLA in healthy donors. Amplification used 60 Vbeta primers and 13 Jbeta primers. The repertoire was sequenced with immunoSEQ multiplex PCR; TCRdb's copy has only in-frame clones and lacks some. The sample has 150,000 to 200,000 clones, 65% to 80% seen once. Sequencing was performed on PBMCs. The source is a female donor in good health and CMV-seronegative.

The V gene is TRBV2, the J gene TRBJ2-7; D remains unclear. From germline, CDR1 is SNHLY and CDR2 FYNNEI. The V gene lost 3 bases and the J gene lost 6 bases, with 6 bases spanning the gap. This CDR3 comprises 11 residues. The DNA of the CDR3 is TGTGCCAGCAGTGACTCTCGCGAGCAGTACTTC. Translation: CASSDSREQYF.

The chain links TRBV7-8 to TRBJ1-1; TRBD1 agrees at 7 bases. This CDR3 has 16 amino acids. Germline V CDR1 and CDR2: SGHVS, FQNEAQ. Unmatched junction bases numbered 9, after V lost 1 base and J lost 4 bases. The CDR3 protein is CASSLEPEGAGTEAFF. In DNA, the CDR3 is TGTGCCAGCAGCTTAGAACCCGAGGGGGCGGGCACTGAAGCTTTCTTT. The complete variable domain, with remaining parts taken from reference TRBV7-8 and TRBJ1-1, reads GAGVSQSPRYKVAKRGQDVALRCDPISGHVSLFWYQQALGQGPEFLTYFQNEAQLDKSGLPSDRFFAERPEGSVSTLKIQRTQQEDSAVYLCASSLEPEGAGTEAFFGQGTRLTVV.

The sample holds a few counts of this clone. J is TRBJ2-3 and V is TRBV7-2; TRBD1 agrees at 8 bases. CDR3 length equals 13 residues. Trimming removed 4 bases from V and 3 bases from J; junction bases left unmatched: 0. Germline assignment: CDR1 SGHTA and CDR2 FQGNSA. The chain's CDR3 is CASSYRGTDTQYF. CDR3 nucleotides: TGTGCCAGCAGCTACAGGGGGACAGATACGCAGTATTTT.

This chain joins TRBV6-1 and TRBJ2-7; TRBD1 aligns across 8 bases. This CDR3 spans 13 amino acids. In germline, CDR1 is MNHNS, CDR2 SASEGT. V lost 4 bases and J lost 6; bases outside the gene matches: 5. CDR3 coding DNA: TGTGCCAGCAGTGGAGGACAGGGTGGCGAGCAGTACTTC. Encoded protein: CASSGGQGGEQYF.

V is TRBV19 and J is TRBJ2-7; a weak D match, TRBD1 (5 bases). V lost 6 bases and J lost 0, with 12 bases in between. The CDR3 consists of 14 residues. The V gene's germline CDR1 is LNHDA and CDR2 SQIVND (reference sequence). As DNA, the CDR3 is TGTGCCAGTAGCCATACAGGTGCCTCCTACGAGCAGTACTTC. Protein: CASSHTGASYEQYF. The whole variable domain, filled in from reference TRBV19 and TRBJ2-7, reads DGGITQSPKYLFRKEGQNVTLSCEQNLNHDAMYWYRQDPGQGLRLIYYSQIVNDFQKGDIAEGYSVSREKKESFPLTVTSAQKNPTAFYLCASSHTGASYEQYFGPGTRLTVT.

A word on this clone: This same CDR3 is encoded by further DNA sequences in the sample. The chain joins TRBV18 to TRBJ1-1; tentatively, D is TRBD1 (5 bases). Germline assignment: CDR1 KGHSH and CDR2 LQKENI. The CDR3 totals 14 residues. Deletions cut 6 bases from V and 3 bases from J, with 14 bases between. CDR3 coding DNA: TGTGCCAGCTCGCCGACCGGGGGTGACACTGAAGCTTTCTTT. This encodes CASSPTGGDTEAFF. The variable domain in full, completed from reference TRBV18 and TRBJ1-1, reads NAGVMQNPRHLVRRRGQEARLRCSPMKGHSHVYWYRQLPEEGLKFMVYLQKENIIDESGMPKERFSAEFPKEGPSILRIQQVVRGDSAAYFCASSPTGGDTEAFFGQGTRLTVV.

V is TRBV9 and J is TRBJ2-3; 13 positions match TRBD2. Germline-derived CDR1 and CDR2 are SGDLS and YYNGEE. Trimming at V came to 0 bases and at J to 9 bases, leaving 7 bases not matched to a gene. This CDR3 contains 16 residues. The CDR3 DNA reads TGTGCCAGCAGCGTAGAACTAGCGGGAGGGCCGGGGACGCAGTATTTT. This encodes CASSVELAGGPGTQYF.